One sample yielded the 6 T cell receptor beta chains listed below, sequenced in a study of cytomegalovirus exposure and HLA in healthy donors. PCR was performed using 60 Vbeta and 13 Jbeta primers. The table came from immunoSEQ multiplex PCR; TCRdb's copy has only in-frame clones and leaves some out. The sample includes 200,000 to 250,000 clones, 70% to 85% seen only once; the top ten take over 0.5%. The sequencing sample was made of PBMCs. These receptors were obtained from a woman in her forties in good health and CMV-seronegative.

The V call is TRBV6-5, the J call TRBJ2-7; perhaps TRBD1 as D (7 bases). CDR1 MNHEY and CDR2 SVGAGI come from the germline V gene. The CDR3 consists of 12 residues. The V end lost 8 bases, the J end lost 2 bases, and 10 bases lay between the germline ends. The CDR3 DNA is TGTGCCAGCGGAGGGGGCCCCTACGAGCAGTACTTC. Translation: CASGGGPYEQYF.

The chain couples TRBV4-2 to TRBJ2-3; a possible D gene is TRBD2 (6 bases). The CDR3 length is 13 residues. CDR1 and CDR2 (germline): LGHNA, YNFKEQ. V was cut by 4 bases and J by 8 bases, with 13 bases left in between. The CDR3 DNA reads TGTGCCAGCAGCCCCCTCCTGGGGGGTACGCAGTATTTT. Its protein is CASSPLLGGTQYF.

The rearrangement uses TRBV27 and TRBJ2-7; 8 bases line up with TRBD1. Per the germline V gene, CDR1 is MNHEY and CDR2 is SMNVEV (reference sequence). The ends lost 6 bases at V and 0 bases at J; junction bases unmatched: 4. The CDR3 length is 14 residues. CDR3 bases: TGTGCCAGCAGCCAGCAGGGGGCCTCCTACGAGCAGTACTTC. Translated: CASSQQGASYEQYF.

The chain combines TRBV7-8 with TRBJ1-5; D is undetermined. Trimming cost V 8 bases and J 0 bases, with 17 bases left between them. Per germline, CDR1 SGHVS and CDR2 FQNEAQ. The CDR3 contains 16 residues. CDR3 nucleotides: TGTGCCAGCGAGAAGGGAGGCGTTTATAGCAATCAGCCCCAGCATTTT. Translated: CASEKGGVYSNQPQHF.

The chain links TRBV6-5 to TRBJ1-4; maybe TRBD1 (5 bases). Trimming cost V 6 bases and J 6 bases, with 17 bases left between them. This CDR3 is 15 amino acids long. CDR1 is MNHEY and CDR2 is SVGAGI in the germline V gene. This CDR3 reads CASSPAGGTDEKLFF. CDR3 DNA: TGTGCCAGCAGCCCCGCGGGGGGAACGGATGAAAAACTGTTTTTT.

This rearrangement joins TRBV2 to TRBJ1-3; unclear D gene. V was shortened by 8 bases and J by 0 bases, with 11 bases between the two germline ends. The CDR3 runs to 14 residues. The V gene's germline CDR1 is SNHLY and CDR2 FYNNEI. As DNA, the CDR3 is TGTGCCAGCTCATTCAGCGACTCTGGAAACACCATATATTTT. This translates into CASSFSDSGNTIYF.